This T cell receptor (beta chain) was observed in a study of T cell repertoires in cytomegalovirus infection. In TCRdb, the reads were re-called with MiXCR into one record per CDR3 protein. Of 800,000 to 950,000 distinct CDR3 sequences in the sample, about 33% were seen once. Study results and limitations: The study identified carriers of CMV plus the relevant HLA from cumulative public TCR beta family frequency.

Worth noting for this clonotype: Its antigen is not known.

The sample in question was cultured CD8+ T cells from PBMCs, obtained from culture after CMV antigen stimulation. The TCR sequence derives from a human donor in good health (CMV status not recorded). Some clones in this sample may be carry-over from other donors' samples.

The CDR3 coding sequence is TGTGCCATCGGGAGGGGGCCCTACGAGCAGTACTTC. This gives the protein CAIGRGPYEQYF. The chain uses TRBV27 and TRBJ2-7, with D tentatively TRBD2 (8 bases). With 10 bases removed from V and 2 bases from J, the gap between germline ends came to 12 bases. Germline values: CDR1 MNHEY, CDR2 SMNVEV (reference sequence). The CDR3 is 12 amino acids.